The entry below gives a single T cell receptor beta chain sequence along with its context. This clone came up a few times. The antigen it binds to is not known. Base qualities were left out, and no much larger clone turns up one base away. The Quick-DNA Microprep Kit was used to extract genomic DNA from the sorted cells. TCRbeta DNA was amplified with the immunoSEQ hsTCRbeta kit following the manufacturer's protocol. TCRbeta libraries were sequenced on an Illumina MiSeq instrument. The study's processing was this. Once out-of-frame sequences had been removed, millions of distinct TCRbeta sequences were left, which works out to an average of around 73,000 per individual. Two values were used to score each individual: the count of 150 to 200 previously reported CMV-associated TCRbeta sequences and the total count of productive distinct TCRbeta sequences. A beta-binomial model was reimplemented in Python, and scikit-learn random forests with default parameters were trained on US cohort data. Classifier performance on the Belgian cohort was summarized as median AUC with percentile confidence intervals over 10,000 bootstrap iterations. TCRdb holds this immuneACCESS table with in-frame rearrangements only. Some clones are missing; in checked studies, unresolved V genes explain under half, and the rest has no known cause. V and J calls and clone size come straight from that table; D and trimming were deduced from the DNA. The sample includes over 50,000 clones, with more than 75% observed a single time. The top ten hold about 0.8% of the sample.

Single viable CD3+CD4+CD8-CD45RO+ cells were sorted as memory CD4+ T cells on a FACSAria II. CMV serostatus was determined using a Roche Elecsys assay that detects serum IgG against CMV pp150, pp28, p38 and p52. Once the samples were thawed, total CD4+ T cells were enriched through positive selection using CD4 magnetic microbeads. The samples came from a separate study whose specific focus was interrogating the CD4+ T cell memory repertoire. Peripheral blood mononuclear cells were isolated and cryopreserved according to standard operating procedures, and serum was stored at -80 degrees C. CD3-PerCP (BW264/56), CD4-APC (RPA-T4), CD45RO-PE (UCHT1) and CD8-Pacific Orange (3B5) antibodies were used for staining, and non-viable cells were excluded with Sytox blue. This specimen comes from a study of memory CD4+ T cells and cytomegalovirus serostatus (dated by TCRdb to about 2019). About the study as a whole: The roughly 35 healthy Belgian adults in the cohort included 9 who were CMV seropositive and roughly 25 who were CMV seronegative. To replicate a published TCR-based CMV serostatus classifier, the researchers sequenced the CD4+ memory TCRbeta repertoires of a Belgian cohort whose cytomegalovirus serostatus was known.

General conclusions and limits of the study: Only CD4+CD45RO+ memory cells were sequenced, in contrast to the original study, which included naive and memory CD4+ and CD8+ populations. The results were read as suggesting that the CMV-associated TCR signature is, for the most part, present in the CD4+ memory repertoire. The original-framework classifier achieved a median bootstrapped AUC of about 0.94 with a 95% CI of 0.76-1.00 on the Belgian cohort. For CMV serostatus prediction, a median bootstrapped AUC of approximately 0.95 was reached with the original framework, and a median bootstrapped AUC of about 0.9 was reached with a US-trained random forest. Of fewer than 200 previously reported CMV-associated TCRbeta sequences, 67 appeared in the CD4+ memory repertoires, each in one to five individuals.

From the cysteine through the phenylalanine, the CDR3 covers 15 amino acids. CDR3 DNA only is kept here, 45 bases in frame from base 1. The trim is 6 bases for V and 0 bases for J, with a gap of 14 bases between the germline ends. CDR1 and CDR2 are read off the germline V gene as MNHEY and SVGAGI. The receptor's source is an adult in good health and CMV-seronegative. The material sequenced was memory CD4+ T cells from blood. The rearrangement joined TRBV6-5 to TRBJ1-1; the D gene lacks a confident call. Here the CDR3 is given as CASSQKPGLNTEAFF. The nucleotide sequence is given as TGTGCCAGCAGCCAAAAACCCGGACTGAACACTGAAGCTTTCTTT.